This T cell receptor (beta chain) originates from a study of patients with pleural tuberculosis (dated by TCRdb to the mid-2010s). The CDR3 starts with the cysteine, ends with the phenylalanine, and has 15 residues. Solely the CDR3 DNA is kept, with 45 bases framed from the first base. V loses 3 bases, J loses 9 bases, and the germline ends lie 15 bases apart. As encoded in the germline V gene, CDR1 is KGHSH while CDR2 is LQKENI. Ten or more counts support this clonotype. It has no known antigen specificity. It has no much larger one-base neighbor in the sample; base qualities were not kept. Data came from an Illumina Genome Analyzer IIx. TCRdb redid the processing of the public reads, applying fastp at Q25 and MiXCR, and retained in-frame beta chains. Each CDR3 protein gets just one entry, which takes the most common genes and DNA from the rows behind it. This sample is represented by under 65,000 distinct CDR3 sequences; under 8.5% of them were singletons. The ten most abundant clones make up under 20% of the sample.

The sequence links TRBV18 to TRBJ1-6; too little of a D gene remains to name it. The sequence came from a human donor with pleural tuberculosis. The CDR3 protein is CASSPDRARSSPLHF. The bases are TGTGCCAGCTCACCGGACCGAGCTAGGAGTTCACCCCTCCACTTT.